One TCR beta chain is described in this entry. This record comes from a study of blood T cell repertoires in COVID-19. Study summary: Sample material is recorded as cDNA or gDNA derived from T cells, B-cell-depleted T cells, or PBMCs.

The germline V gene encodes CDR1 LNHDA and CDR2 SQIVND (reference sequence). CDR3 length equals 15 residues. Trimming cost V 5 bases and J 5 bases; bases outside gene matches: 9. Assay: immunoSEQ multiplex PCR; the TCRdb copy retains only in-frame clones and omits some. The table has more than 95,000 clones, about 74% seen once. The TCR sequence derives from a man in his 60s with acute or convalescent COVID-19. V is TRBV19 and J is TRBJ2-5; 9 nucleotides match TRBD1. Sequenced input: peripheral blood. The CDR3 coding sequence is TGTGCCAGTAGTTCACCGGGACAGGGCGGGGAGACCCAGTACTTC. As protein: CASSSPGQGGETQYF.